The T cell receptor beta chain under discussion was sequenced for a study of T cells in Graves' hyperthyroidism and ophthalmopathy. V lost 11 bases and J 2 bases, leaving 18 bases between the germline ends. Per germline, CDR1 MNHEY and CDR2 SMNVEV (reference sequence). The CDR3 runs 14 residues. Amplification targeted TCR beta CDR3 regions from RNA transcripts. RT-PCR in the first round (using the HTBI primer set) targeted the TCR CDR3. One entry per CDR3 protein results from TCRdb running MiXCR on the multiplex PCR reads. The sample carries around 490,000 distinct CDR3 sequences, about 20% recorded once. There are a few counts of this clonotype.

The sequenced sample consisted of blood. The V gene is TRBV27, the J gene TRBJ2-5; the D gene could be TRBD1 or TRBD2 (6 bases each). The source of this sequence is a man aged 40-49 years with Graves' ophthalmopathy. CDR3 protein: CASNRAGRQETQYF. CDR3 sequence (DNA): TGTGCCTCGAACAGGGCGGGAAGGCAAGAGACCCAGTACTTC.